The 12 T cell receptor beta chains in this list originate from one sample, sequenced in a study of cytomegalovirus exposure and HLA in healthy donors. The study ran its PCR with 60 Vbeta and 13 Jbeta primers. The repertoire was sequenced with immunoSEQ multiplex PCR; TCRdb's copy has only in-frame clones and lacks some. The sample has about 150,000 clones; more than 9.5% are singletons. Sequenced input: PBMCs. The receptor source for this set is a man aged 50-59 years in good health and CMV-seronegative.

The chain is built from TRBV7-9 and TRBJ2-1; 10 nucleotides match TRBD2. Germline loops: CDR1 SEHNR, CDR2 FQNEAQ (reference sequence). The V gene end was trimmed by 3 bases and the J gene end by 4 bases; junction bases not matched to a gene: 3. The CDR3 length is 15 residues. The CDR3 region has the DNA TGTGCCAGCAGCTTCGGACTAGCGGTTTACAATGAGCAGTTCTTC. Translation gives CASSFGLAVYNEQFF.

This rearrangement joins TRBV19 to TRBJ1-1; a possible D gene is TRBD1 (6 bases). V lost 8 bases and J 3 bases, leaving 16 bases between the germline ends. Per the germline V gene, CDR1 is LNHDA and CDR2 is SQIVND (reference sequence). The CDR3 sequence is 14 residues long. The CDR3 nucleotides read TGTGCCAGTTCTCCCCGGGGGGCATACACTGAAGCTTTCTTT. The encoded protein is CASSPRGAYTEAFF.

This clone was seen only a few times. The chain carries TRBV7-9 and TRBJ2-5; 16 nucleotides line up with TRBD2. This CDR3 contains 16 residues. Germline V CDR1 and CDR2: SEHNR, FQNEAQ (reference sequence). After removal of 4 bases from V and 4 bases from J, the junction contained 3 bases not matched to a gene. The CDR3 coding sequence is TGTGCCAGCAGCTCTGGGACTAGCGGGGGGGCAGAGACCCAGTACTTC. It codes for CASSSGTSGGAETQYF.

This rearrangement joins TRBV6-1 to TRBJ1-1; D uncertain. V lost 2 bases and J lost 1, with 8 bases in between. The CDR3 runs to 14 residues. Germline values: CDR1 MNHNS, CDR2 SASEGT. The CDR3 DNA is TGTGCCAGCAGTGAACTCCAGGAGAACACTGAAGCTTTCTTT. It encodes CASSELQENTEAFF.

This chain joins TRBV7-7 and TRBJ2-2; D uncertain. The CDR3 sequence is 13 residues long. Per germline, CDR1 SSHAT and CDR2 FNYEAQ (reference sequence). Trimming stripped 1 base from V and 7 bases from J, with 7 bases between. This CDR3 reads CASSLGEVGELFF. The DNA of the CDR3 is TGTGCCAGCAGCTTAGGAGAGGTCGGGGAGCTGTTTTTT.

This clone was observed a few times. This chain uses TRBV6-1 with TRBJ1-1, with TRBD1 matching 8 bases. The CDR3 has 15 residues. V gave up 5 bases and J gave up 5 bases; unmatched junction bases: 10. Germline CDR1 MNHNS, CDR2 SASEGT. The CDR3 bases are TGTGCCAGCAGTTCACACGGACAGGGAGGGACTGAAGCTTTCTTT. Translation: CASSSHGQGGTEAFF.

This clone was seen just once. The chain carries TRBV2 and TRBJ2-2; TRBD2 agrees at 11 bases. Germline V gene lookup returns CDR1 SNHLY and CDR2 FYNNEI. The ends lost 7 bases at V and 8 bases at J; junction bases unmatched: 12. The CDR3 loop spans 16 amino acids. DNA of the CDR3: TGTGCCAGCACCAGGGGTAGCGGGAGGGCCTCTGGGGAGCTGTTTTTT. It translates to CASTRGSGRASGELFF.

This clone has more than one count but fewer than ten. The chain combines TRBV2 with TRBJ2-7; possible D gene TRBD2, 5 bases. CDR3 length equals 14 residues. The V and J ends lost 1 base and 5 bases respectively, with 12 bases between them. Germline CDR1 SNHLY, CDR2 FYNNEI. As DNA, the CDR3 is TGTGCCAGCAGTGAAGGGCGGGTATCCGACGAGCAGTACTTC. This sequence encodes CASSEGRVSDEQYF. Full variable domain (missing parts from reference TRBV2 and TRBJ2-7): EPEVTQTPSHQVTQMGQEVILRCVPISNHLYFYWYRQILGQKVEFLVSFYNNEISEKSEIFDDQFSVERPDGSNFTLKIRSTKLEDSAMYFCASSEGRVSDEQYFGPGTRLTVT.

In regard to this clone: Its ends do not fully match the called genes, so a read error is possible. The chain uses TRBV5-8 and TRBJ1-5, with TRBD1 as a possible D gene (6 bases). Germline V gene sequence: CDR1 SGHTS, CDR2 YDEGEE. The CDR3 spans 17 residues. The CDR3 sequence: CTSSSQGGALGNQPQHF. The DNA for the CDR3 is TGTACCAGCAGCTCCCAAGGGGGGGCGCTGGGCAATCAGCCCCAGCATTTT. Full variable domain (outside the CDR3, taken from reference TRBV5-8 and TRBJ1-5): EAGVTQSPTHLIKTRGQQATLRCSPISGHTSVYWYQQALGLGLQFLLWYDEGEERNRGNFPPRFSGRQFPNYSSELNVNALELEDSALYLCTSSSQGGALGNQPQHFGDGTRLSIL.

This clone turned up a few times. The V gene is TRBV4-1, the J gene TRBJ2-5, with a weak D call TRBD2 (6 bases). Between the trimmed V and J ends, which lost 0 bases and 5 bases, there was a span of 16 bases. Germline lookup yields CDR1 MGHRA and CDR2 YSYEKL. This CDR3 has 16 residues. The CDR3 coding sequence is TGCGCCAGCAGCCAAGAAGTGGCGGATCGGGGGGAGACCCAGTACTTC. As protein: CASSQEVADRGETQYF.

The V call is TRBV9, the J call TRBJ1-6, with 7 bases lining up with TRBD1. J was trimmed by 9 bases and V by 3 bases; bases with no gene match: 3. CDR3 size: 13 residues. Germline CDR1 and CDR2: SGDLS and YYNGEE. CDR3 DNA sequence: TGTGCCAGCAGCGACAGGGGCGGTTCACCCCTCCACTTT. Translation: CASSDRGGSPLHF.

The chain links TRBV11-2 to TRBJ2-5; TRBD1 agrees at 11 bases. V dropped 5 bases and J dropped 2; count of bases not matched to a gene: 4. CDR1 and CDR2 from the germline V gene are SGHAT and FQNNGV. CDR3 length: 15 amino acids. The CDR3 loop reads CASSPDRGLQETQYF. The CDR3 region has the DNA TGTGCCAGCAGCCCGGACAGGGGGCTTCAAGAGACCCAGTACTTC.